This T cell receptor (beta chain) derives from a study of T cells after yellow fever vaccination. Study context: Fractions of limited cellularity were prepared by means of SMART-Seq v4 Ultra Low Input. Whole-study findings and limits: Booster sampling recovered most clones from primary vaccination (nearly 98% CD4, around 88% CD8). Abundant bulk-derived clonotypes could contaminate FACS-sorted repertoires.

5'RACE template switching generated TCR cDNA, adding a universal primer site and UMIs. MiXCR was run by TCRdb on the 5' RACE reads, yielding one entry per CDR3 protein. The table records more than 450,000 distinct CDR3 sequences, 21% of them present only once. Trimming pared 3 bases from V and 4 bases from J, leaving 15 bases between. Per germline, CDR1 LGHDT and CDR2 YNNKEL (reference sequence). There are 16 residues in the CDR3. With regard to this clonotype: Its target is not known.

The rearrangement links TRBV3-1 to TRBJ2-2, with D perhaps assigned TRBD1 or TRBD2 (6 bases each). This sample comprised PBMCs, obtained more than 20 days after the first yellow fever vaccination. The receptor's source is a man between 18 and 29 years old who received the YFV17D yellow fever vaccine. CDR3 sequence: CASSHGGWAGTGELFF. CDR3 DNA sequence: TGTGCCAGCAGCCACGGGGGCTGGGCGGGCACCGGGGAGCTGTTTTTT.